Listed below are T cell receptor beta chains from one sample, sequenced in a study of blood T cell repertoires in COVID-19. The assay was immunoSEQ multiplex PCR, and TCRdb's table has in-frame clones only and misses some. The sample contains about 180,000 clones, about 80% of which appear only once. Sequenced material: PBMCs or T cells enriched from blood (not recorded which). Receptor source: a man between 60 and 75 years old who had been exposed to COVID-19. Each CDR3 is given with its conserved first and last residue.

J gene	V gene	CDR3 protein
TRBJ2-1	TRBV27	CASSWGDRGNEQFF
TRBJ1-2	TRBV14	CASSQEARAVGYTF
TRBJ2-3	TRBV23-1	CASSQGTSGSVTDTQYF
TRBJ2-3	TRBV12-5	CASGAERTSGSTDTQYF
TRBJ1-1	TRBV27	CASSVYGRATEAFF
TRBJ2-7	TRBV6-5	CASSLAGTNSYEQYF
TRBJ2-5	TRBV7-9	CASSLDGTHQETQYF
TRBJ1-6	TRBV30	CAWSSQLFSDSSTFKLISPLHF
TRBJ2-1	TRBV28	CASSLPGPSNEQFF
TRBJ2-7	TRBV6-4	CAGAPSPYEQYF
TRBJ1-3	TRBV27	CASSSTGDGNTIYF
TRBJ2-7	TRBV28	CASSSGQGILLAAEQYF
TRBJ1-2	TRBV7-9	CASSFDRVYGYTF
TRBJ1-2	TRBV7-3	CASSLKPGDSNYGYTF
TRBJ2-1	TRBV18	CASSPDRYNEQFF
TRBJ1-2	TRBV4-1	CASSQQVGAVNYGYTF
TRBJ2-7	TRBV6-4	CASSRVAGGIYEQYF
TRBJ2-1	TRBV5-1	CASSLALGLYEQFF
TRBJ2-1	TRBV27	CASSETSLAGIFNEQFF